A single sample is the source of the 12 T cell receptor beta chains below, sequenced in a study of control samples from healthy donors and cancer patients. Here immunoSEQ multiplex PCR was the method, and the copy in TCRdb shows in-frame clones only, minus some. The sample contains roughly 100,000 clones, roughly 90% of which appear only once. The sequenced sample was PBMCs. The receptors come from a man aged 55 to 70 with lung cancer.

The gene calls are TRBV7-2 and TRBJ1-3; the D gene is possibly TRBD1 (5 bases). The CDR3 loop spans 15 amino acids. V lost 2 bases and J lost 4, with 12 bases in between. CDR1 is SGHTA and CDR2 is FQGNSA in the germline V gene. CDR3 sequence (DNA): TGTGCCAGCAGCTTAAATGGGGGACGCGGAAACACCATATATTTT. Residues: CASSLNGGRGNTIYF.

The chain joins TRBV27 to TRBJ1-3; D perhaps matches TRBD1 (5 bases). The CDR3 has 17 amino acids. Germline CDR1 is MNHEY and CDR2 is SMNVEV (reference sequence). Trimming shortened V by 5 bases and J by 0 bases, and 17 bases separated the two germline ends. In DNA form, the CDR3 reads TGTGCCAGCAGTCTAAAGGGGACTTTCAGCTCTGGAAACACCATATATTTT. Encoded protein: CASSLKGTFSSGNTIYF.

The J gene is TRBJ1-5, the V gene TRBV6-5; 10 nucleotides align to TRBD1. Germline CDR1 MNHEY, CDR2 SVGAGI. The CDR3 covers 15 residues. The V and J ends lost 10 bases and 0 bases, in that order; junction bases with no gene match: 6. The CDR3 nucleotides read TGTGCCACCAGACAGGGGGCGGTTAGCAATCAGCCCCAGCATTTT. Protein sequence: CATRQGAVSNQPQHF.

The gene calls are TRBV6-5 and TRBJ1-2; D is unclear. The CDR3 loop spans 13 amino acids. Between the trimmed V and J ends, which lost 8 bases and 0 bases, there was a span of 10 bases. Germline CDR1 is MNHEY and CDR2 is SVGAGI. The CDR3 DNA reads TGTGCCAGCCTCGGTTCTACTAACTATGGCTACACCTTC. Its protein product is CASLGSTNYGYTF.

This sequence joins TRBV6-5 and TRBJ2-2, with unresolved D. The CDR3 is 13 amino acids. Trimming shortened V by 7 bases and J by 7 bases, and 13 bases separated the two germline ends. Germline lookup yields CDR1 MNHEY and CDR2 SVGAGI. CDR3 DNA sequence: TGTGCCAGCACCCAAGCCCGAAACGGGGAGCTGTTTTTT. It yields the protein CASTQARNGELFF.

The chain is built from TRBV7-7 and TRBJ2-3; maybe TRBD1 (6 bases). Trimming pared 4 bases from V and 3 bases from J, leaving 8 bases between. Germline V gives CDR1 SSHAT, CDR2 FNYEAQ (reference sequence). The length of the CDR3 is 13 residues. The CDR3: CASSSQGTDTQYF. CDR3 DNA sequence: TGTGCCAGCAGCTCTCAGGGGACAGATACGCAGTATTTT.

The chain uses TRBV29-1 and TRBJ2-6; TRBD2 might be the D (5 bases). Per germline, CDR1 SQVTM and CDR2 ANQGSEA. The CDR3 is made up of 16 amino acids. V was trimmed by 5 bases and J by 1 base, leaving 15 bases between them. The CDR3 sequence is CSVIDQGGSGANVLTF. In DNA form, the CDR3 reads TGCAGCGTTATTGACCAAGGAGGTTCTGGGGCCAACGTCCTGACTTTC.

This clone was recorded only once. The rearrangement links TRBV30 to TRBJ2-7; tentatively, D is TRBD2 (6 bases). The V gene's germline CDR1 is GTSNPN and CDR2 SVGIG (reference sequence). V gave up 5 bases and J gave up 3 bases, with 11 bases separating them. The CDR3 extends over 12 amino acids. The DNA of the CDR3 is TGTGCCTGGGGACTAAAGGGCTACGAGCAGTACTTC. Encoded protein: CAWGLKGYEQYF.

The V gene is TRBV9, the J gene TRBJ2-5; 11 bases align to TRBD1. With 0 bases clipped from V and 9 bases from J, the junction kept 1 base outside the gene matches. The CDR3 covers 13 residues. CDR1 and CDR2 from the germline V gene are SGDLS and YYNGEE. CDR3 region: CASSVEGQGAQYF. CDR3 nucleotides: TGTGCCAGCAGCGTAGAGGGACAGGGGGCCCAGTACTTC.

The genes are TRBV4-1 and TRBJ2-5; the D is unclear. This CDR3 region has 17 residues. Germline CDR1 is MGHRA and CDR2 is YSYEKL. V was shortened by 3 bases and J by 5 bases, with 22 bases between the two germline ends. CDR3 bases: TGCGCCAGCAGCCAGGTACCCGGACGGCCCGGGTGGGAGACCCAGTACTTC. Protein product: CASSQVPGRPGWETQYF.

J is TRBJ2-3 and V is TRBV7-3; perhaps D is TRBD1 or TRBD2 (5 bases each). The CDR3 sequence is 15 residues long. V lost 5 bases, J lost 6 bases, and 18 bases lay in between. CDR1 and CDR2 (germline): SGHTA, FQGTGA. The CDR3 sequence is CASSKSPWGTDTQYF. CDR3 bases: TGTGCCAGCAGCAAATCCCCTTGGGGGACGGATACGCAGTATTTT.

The V call is TRBV27, the J call TRBJ1-5; D not certain. V lost 3 bases to trimming and J lost 3 bases, with 6 bases between them. The CDR3 covers 13 residues. CDR1 and CDR2 (germline): MNHEY, SMNVEV (reference sequence). The CDR3 coding sequence is TGTGCCAGCAGTTTCCTATACAATCAGCCCCAGCATTTT. Encoded protein: CASSFLYNQPQHF.